Listed below are T cell receptor beta chains from one sample, sequenced in a study of glioma-infiltrating T cells. TCRdb reprocessed the multiplex PCR reads via MiXCR and lists one record per CDR3 protein. The sample carries approximately 140,000 distinct CDR3 sequences, around 25% recorded once. The sample was glioma tissue, nonneoplastic brain tissue, or PBMCs (not recorded which). Source of these receptors: a human donor with low-grade glioma or glioblastoma, undergoing nonglioma brain surgery, or in good health (not recorded which). Each CDR3 is given with its conserved first and last residue. A D gene is named only where the DNA matches it firmly. Expanded clones get a size class; other rows say once, few or many, or leave the size out.

d_call: .
clone_size: .
v_call: TRBV7-2
j_call: TRBJ2-2
cdr3_nt: TGTGCCAGCAGCCCAGGGTCCTGGGACATTAACACCGGGGAGCTGTTTTTT
cdr3_aa: CASSPGSWDINTGELFF

d_call: TRBD2
clone_size: many
v_call: TRBV7-9
j_call: TRBJ2-1
cdr3_nt: TGTGCCAGCAGCCGAACTAGCGGGGGTTTCTACAATGAGCAGTTCTTC
cdr3_aa: CASSRTSGGFYNEQFF

d_call: TRBD1
clone_size: few
v_call: TRBV20-1
j_call: TRBJ2-1
cdr3_nt: TGCAGTGCTGGGGGGACAGGGGGCTGGCGTGAGCAGTTCTTC
cdr3_aa: CSAGGTGGWREQFF

d_call: TRBD1
clone_size: .
v_call: TRBV2
j_call: TRBJ1-2
cdr3_nt: TGTGCCAGCAGTGAAGAATGGGGACAGACTTATGGCTACACCTTC
cdr3_aa: CASSEEWGQTYGYTF

d_call: .
clone_size: once
v_call: TRBV29-1
j_call: TRBJ2-5
cdr3_nt: TGCAGCGTTGTGAGGGGGTGTGAGACCCAGTACTTC
cdr3_aa: CSVVRGCETQYF

d_call: .
clone_size: .
v_call: TRBV4-1
j_call: TRBJ2-2
cdr3_nt: TGCGCCAGCAGCCAATATCCGAACATCGGGGAGCTGTTTTTT
cdr3_aa: CASSQYPNIGELFF

d_call: TRBD2
clone_size: few
v_call: TRBV7-9
j_call: TRBJ2-4
cdr3_nt: TGTGCCAGCACCCTGACTAGCGGGGGGGCCGGAAACATTCAGTACTTC
cdr3_aa: CASTLTSGGAGNIQYF

d_call: .
clone_size: .
v_call: TRBV29-1
j_call: TRBJ2-6
cdr3_nt: TGCAGCGCTCTCCTCGGACGGAACTCTGGGGCCAACGTCCTGACTTTC
cdr3_aa: CSALLGRNSGANVLTF

d_call: .
clone_size: .
v_call: TRBV2
j_call: TRBJ1-2
cdr3_nt: TGTGCCAGCAGTGTATACCTCGAATCCTATGGCTACACCTTC
cdr3_aa: CASSVYLESYGYTF

d_call: .
clone_size: few
v_call: TRBV3-1
j_call: TRBJ2-1
cdr3_nt: TGTGCCAGCAGCCAACTTCGTACTTCCTACAATGAGCAGTTCTTC
cdr3_aa: CASSQLRTSYNEQFF

d_call: .
clone_size: few
v_call: TRBV6-1
j_call: TRBJ2-5
cdr3_nt: TGCGCCAGCAGTGAGGCGGGGGAGACCCAGTACTTC
cdr3_aa: CASSEAGETQYF

d_call: .
clone_size: few
v_call: TRBV9
j_call: TRBJ2-1
cdr3_nt: TGTGCCAGCAGCATCCAGTGGGGTTCGGATGAGCAGTTCTTC
cdr3_aa: CASSIQWGSDEQFF

d_call: .
clone_size: many
v_call: TRBV20-1
j_call: TRBJ1-5
cdr3_nt: TGCAGTGCTAGTGTTCGATTTGGGTCCCAGCATTTT
cdr3_aa: CSASVRFGSQHF

d_call: .
clone_size: few
v_call: TRBV7-2
j_call: TRBJ1-4
cdr3_nt: TGTGCCAGCAGCTTAGTTGGGTTAGGTGAAAAACTGTTTTTT
cdr3_aa: CASSLVGLGEKLFF

d_call: .
clone_size: few
v_call: TRBV11-3
j_call: TRBJ1-2
cdr3_nt: TGTGCCAGCAGCAAAGAGGGCCGAGGTGGGGTCTATGGCTACACCTTC
cdr3_aa: CASSKEGRGGVYGYTF

d_call: .
clone_size: .
v_call: TRBV28
j_call: TRBJ2-3
cdr3_nt: TGTGCCAGCTTCTCCAGGGCGACAAACACAGATACGCAGTATTTT
cdr3_aa: CASFSRATNTDTQYF

d_call: TRBD1
clone_size: few
v_call: TRBV7-9
j_call: TRBJ1-1
cdr3_nt: TGTGCCAGCAGCCGGACAGGGAACCCTGAAGCTTTCTTT
cdr3_aa: CASSRTGNPEAFF

d_call: TRBD2
clone_size: .
v_call: TRBV2
j_call: TRBJ2-1
cdr3_nt: TGTGCCAGCAGTGTTCGACTAGCGGGGGGGCGGAATGAGCAGTTCTTC
cdr3_aa: CASSVRLAGGRNEQFF

d_call: .
clone_size: many
v_call: TRBV27
j_call: TRBJ1-1
cdr3_nt: TGTGCCAGCAGTCGACAACTATTTCTAGGGGATGAAGCTTTCTTT
cdr3_aa: CASSRQLFLGDEAFF

d_call: .
clone_size: .
v_call: TRBV5-1
j_call: TRBJ2-5
cdr3_nt: TGCGCCAGCAGCTTGGGGTCCAGCAGGGTAGAGACCCAGTACTTC
cdr3_aa: CASSLGSSRVETQYF

d_call: .
clone_size: .
v_call: TRBV9
j_call: TRBJ1-1
cdr3_nt: TGTGCCAGCAGCCATGACAGAGACACTGAAGCTTTCTTT
cdr3_aa: CASSHDRDTEAFF

d_call: .
clone_size: .
v_call: TRBV24-1
j_call: TRBJ2-1
cdr3_nt: TGTGCCACCAGTAGAGGCTATGAGCAGTTCTTC
cdr3_aa: CATSRGYEQFF

d_call: .
clone_size: few
v_call: TRBV7-2
j_call: TRBJ1-5
cdr3_nt: TGTGCCAGCAGCTTAACAGGCGGCAGGGGATCAGAACCCCAGCATTTT
cdr3_aa: CASSLTGGRGSEPQHF

d_call: .
clone_size: few
v_call: TRBV6-1
j_call: TRBJ2-3
cdr3_nt: TGTGCCAGCAGTCATGCCGGGAGAGACACAGATACGCAGTATTTT
cdr3_aa: CASSHAGRDTDTQYF

d_call: .
clone_size: few
v_call: TRBV7-2
j_call: TRBJ2-2
cdr3_nt: TGTGCCAGCAGCTATGAATGGGTGGAAACCGGGGAGCTGTTTTTT
cdr3_aa: CASSYEWVETGELFF

d_call: .
clone_size: many
v_call: TRBV20-1
j_call: TRBJ2-2
cdr3_nt: TGCAGTGCGCAGTCTAAGAACACCGGGGAGCTGTTTTTT
cdr3_aa: CSAQSKNTGELFF

d_call: .
clone_size: .
v_call: TRBV24-1
j_call: TRBJ2-1
cdr3_nt: TGTGCCACCCGTAGCCCCGGACACGGGGTCTATGAGCAGTTCTTC
cdr3_aa: CATRSPGHGVYEQFF

d_call: TRBD1
clone_size: .
v_call: TRBV29-1
j_call: TRBJ1-1
cdr3_nt: TGCAGCGCAAGACAGGGCCTGAACACTGAAGCTTTCTTT
cdr3_aa: CSARQGLNTEAFF

d_call: .
clone_size: .
v_call: TRBV14
j_call: TRBJ1-1
cdr3_nt: TGTGCCAGCAGCCAACTTTTTGGTAGAAACACTGAAGCTTTCTTT
cdr3_aa: CASSQLFGRNTEAFF

d_call: .
clone_size: once
v_call: TRBV7-9
j_call: TRBJ2-3
cdr3_nt: TGTGCCAGCAGCCAAGTGTGGGTGGGGATGGATACGCAGTATTTT
cdr3_aa: CASSQVWVGMDTQYF

d_call: .
clone_size: .
v_call: TRBV4-1
j_call: TRBJ1-2
cdr3_nt: TGCGCCAGCAGCCAAGGCGGCAATAACTATGGCTACACCTTC
cdr3_aa: CASSQGGNNYGYTF

d_call: .
clone_size: .
v_call: TRBV5-4
j_call: TRBJ1-1
cdr3_nt: TGTGCCAGCAGCCCACCCGCGGGGCTGAACACTGAAGCTTTCTTT
cdr3_aa: CASSPPAGLNTEAFF

d_call: .
clone_size: many
v_call: TRBV11-2
j_call: TRBJ1-4
cdr3_nt: TGTGCCAGCAGCTCCCCGGACAAAAATGAAAAACTGTTTTTT
cdr3_aa: CASSSPDKNEKLFF

d_call: .
clone_size: .
v_call: TRBV15
j_call: TRBJ2-3
cdr3_nt: TGTGCCACCAGCAGAGATCGCCCCCCAGATACGCAGTATTTT
cdr3_aa: CATSRDRPPDTQYF

d_call: .
clone_size: .
v_call: TRBV4-2
j_call: TRBJ2-1
cdr3_nt: TGTGCCAGCAGCCAAGAGGGGTCGGCTGATCCACTGGAGTTCTTC
cdr3_aa: CASSQEGSADPLEFF

d_call: .
clone_size: many
v_call: TRBV6-1
j_call: TRBJ1-5
cdr3_nt: TGTGCCAGCAGACCCCGTGGCGTTAGCAATCAGCCCCAGCATTTT
cdr3_aa: CASRPRGVSNQPQHF

d_call: .
clone_size: many
v_call: TRBV7-2
j_call: TRBJ1-5
cdr3_nt: TGTGCCAGCAGCTCCACTTCCAATAGCAATCAGCCCCAGCATTTT
cdr3_aa: CASSSTSNSNQPQHF

d_call: TRBD1
clone_size: many
v_call: TRBV27
j_call: TRBJ1-1
cdr3_nt: TGTGCCAGCAGTTTATTCTTCTACCGGACAGGTCACACTGAAGCTTTCTTT
cdr3_aa: CASSLFFYRTGHTEAFF

d_call: TRBD2
clone_size: few
v_call: TRBV6-4
j_call: TRBJ2-1
cdr3_nt: TGTGCCAGCAGCTTAGTAGCGGGGAACAATGAGCAGTTCTTC
cdr3_aa: CASSLVAGNNEQFF

d_call: TRBD1
clone_size: .
v_call: TRBV7-9
j_call: TRBJ1-3
cdr3_nt: TGTGCCAGCAGGTTCCCAGGGGGGGGCAGGGGATCTGGAAACACCATATATTTT
cdr3_aa: CASRFPGGGRGSGNTIYF

d_call: .
clone_size: many
v_call: TRBV27
j_call: TRBJ1-2
cdr3_nt: TGTGCCAGCAGTTCGAGACAGTTCGCCCGCGGCTACACCTTC
cdr3_aa: CASSSRQFARGYTF

d_call: .
clone_size: .
v_call: TRBV3-1
j_call: TRBJ1-1
cdr3_nt: TGTGCCAGCAGCGGACTGCGATCCCAGAGCACTGAAGCTTTCTTT
cdr3_aa: CASSGLRSQSTEAFF

d_call: .
clone_size: once
v_call: TRBV6-5
j_call: TRBJ2-5
cdr3_nt: TGTGCCAGCAGTTACTCGGGCGGAGAAGAGACCCAGTACTTC
cdr3_aa: CASSYSGGEETQYF

d_call: .
clone_size: few
v_call: TRBV20-1
j_call: TRBJ1-1
cdr3_nt: TGCAGTGCTTCCTCGACAGTGAACACTGAAGCTTTCTTT
cdr3_aa: CSASSTVNTEAFF

d_call: .
clone_size: few
v_call: TRBV7-2
j_call: TRBJ2-1
cdr3_nt: TGTGCCAGCAGCTTAGCCGGGACCGAAATCTACAATGAGCAGTTCTTC
cdr3_aa: CASSLAGTEIYNEQFF

d_call: TRBD1
clone_size: .
v_call: TRBV29-1
j_call: TRBJ1-1
cdr3_nt: TGCAGCTTCCGGCCCGGGACAGAGAACACTGAAGCTTTCTTT
cdr3_aa: CSFRPGTENTEAFF

d_call: .
clone_size: few
v_call: TRBV7-8
j_call: TRBJ1-2
cdr3_nt: TGTGCCAGCAGCGCCAGAAGGTTACAGGCCTATGGCTACACCTTC
cdr3_aa: CASSARRLQAYGYTF

d_call: .
clone_size: once
v_call: TRBV14
j_call: TRBJ2-5
cdr3_nt: TGTGCCAGCAGCCAACGGAACCCAGGGGAGACCCAGTACTTC
cdr3_aa: CASSQRNPGETQYF

d_call: TRBD2
clone_size: many
v_call: TRBV20-1
j_call: TRBJ2-3
cdr3_nt: TGCAGTGCTAGGTTGCTAGCGGGGGATAAGTACACAGATACGCAGTATTTT
cdr3_aa: CSARLLAGDKYTDTQYF

d_call: .
clone_size: .
v_call: TRBV7-3
j_call: TRBJ1-1
cdr3_nt: TGTGCCAGCAGCTTAACTGCAGTTAACACTGAAGCTTTCTTT
cdr3_aa: CASSLTAVNTEAFF

d_call: .
clone_size: many
v_call: TRBV7-3
j_call: TRBJ1-1
cdr3_nt: TGTGCCAGCAGCTTAATGCCTAACACTGAAGCTTTCTTT
cdr3_aa: CASSLMPNTEAFF

d_call: .
clone_size: .
v_call: TRBV3-1
j_call: TRBJ2-5
cdr3_nt: TGTGCCAGCAGCCAGATTCCTACTACAGGGAACCAAGAGACCCAGTACTTC
cdr3_aa: CASSQIPTTGNQETQYF